Following are 16 T cell receptor beta chains from one sample sequenced in a study of Ad26.COV2.S vaccination and SARS-CoV-2 variants. TCRdb's copy holds only in-frame clones and misses some; the assay was immunoSEQ multiplex PCR. The profile shows about 350,000 clones, 85% of them singletons. As for treatment: roughly 19 received Ad26.COV2.S at low or high dose, single or two shots; several received placebo; per-sample allocation not given. Vaccine and placebo recipients were sampled on day 63 after the first injection. The sample was peripheral blood, taken in a trial of Ad26.COV2.S vaccine versus placebo. Every receptor here comes from a person aged 18-65 years who received the Ad26.COV2.S COVID-19 vaccine or a placebo.

For this clone: Germline and junction disagree at one end, which may indicate a read error. V gene TRBV14 combines with J gene TRBJ1-1; D remains ambiguous. The CDR3 totals 14 residues. CDR1 is SGHDN, CDR2 FVKESK, per germline. In nucleotides, the CDR3 is TGTGCCAGCAGCCAGTACGGGTCGCTTAAACCTCAACTCTTT. Translated, it gives CASSQYGSLKPQLF.

The rearrangement links TRBV7-8 to TRBJ2-2, with no clear D. Germline V lookup: CDR1 SGHVS, CDR2 FQNEAQ. V was cut by 9 bases and J by 6 bases, with 20 bases left in between. This CDR3 has 15 amino acids. The DNA of the CDR3 is TGTGCCAGTCAGAATAGTGGGCTAAGTTCCGGGGAGCTGTTTTTT. Encoded protein: CASQNSGLSSGELFF. The variable domain in full, with the rest retrieved from reference TRBV7-8 and TRBJ2-2, is GAGVSQSPRYKVAKRGQDVALRCDPISGHVSLFWYQQALGQGPEFLTYFQNEAQLDKSGLPSDRFFAERPEGSVSTLKIQRTQQEDSAVYLCASQNSGLSSGELFFGEGSRLTVL.

The CDR3 DNA sequence: TGTGCCAGCAGCCAAAACACGGGCTGGACTGAAGCTTTCTTT. It encodes CASSQNTGWTEAFF. The chain employs TRBV3-1 (or the pseudogene TRBV3-2) and TRBJ1-1; D is undetermined. The V end was cut by 2 bases, the J end by 5 bases, with 12 bases between. CDR1 and CDR2 from the germline V gene are LGHDT and YNNKEL (reference sequence). The CDR3 length is 14 residues.

The rearrangement joins TRBV7-9 to TRBJ2-5; D unresolved. Germline V gene lookup returns CDR1 SEHNR and CDR2 FQNEAQ (reference sequence). This CDR3 contains 15 residues. The ends were cut back, 2 bases at V and 3 bases at J, with 13 bases in the middle. CDR3 sequence (DNA): TGTGCCAGCAGCTTAATGGAATCGGCCAAAGAGACCCAGTACTTC. This gives the protein CASSLMESAKETQYF.

This clone was recorded at least ten times. The V call is TRBV5-1, the J call TRBJ1-2; D call uncertain. This CDR3 region has 14 residues. The V gene lost 1 base and the J gene lost 2 bases, with 9 bases spanning the gap. Germline lookup yields CDR1 SGHRS and CDR2 YFSETQ. The CDR3 region is CASSLSRENYGYTF. The CDR3, as DNA: TGCGCCAGCAGCTTGTCACGGGAAAACTATGGCTACACCTTC.

The chain has TRBV7-2 and TRBJ2-3; weak D call: TRBD2 (5 bases). The CDR3 sequence is 16 residues long. Germline CDR1 reads SGHTA; CDR2 reads FQGNSA. V was trimmed by 3 bases and J by 0 bases, leaving 13 bases between them. Here the CDR3 DNA reads TGTGCCAGCAGCTTCTGGGCCAGAGGGAGCACAGATACGCAGTATTTT. Residues: CASSFWARGSTDTQYF.

This clone was observed once. V is TRBV3-1 (or the pseudogene TRBV3-2) and J is TRBJ1-1; 7 bases fit TRBD1. Looked up from germline, CDR1 is LGHDT and CDR2 is YNNKEL (reference sequence). V lost 4 bases, J lost 1 base, and 6 bases stayed unmatched. This CDR3 region has 15 residues. The CDR3 DNA sequence: TGTGCCAGCAGCCTAGGACAGGTCCGGAACACTGAAGCTTTCTTT. Its protein is CASSLGQVRNTEAFF.

The chain carries TRBV19 and TRBJ2-7; 8 bases are shared with TRBD1. The CDR3 spans 13 residues. Germline loops: CDR1 LNHDA, CDR2 SQIVND (reference sequence). The V gene end was trimmed by 6 bases and the J gene end by 5 bases; junction bases not matched to a gene: 6. CDR3 region: CASRADRVDEQYF. CDR3 DNA: TGTGCCAGTAGGGCGGACAGGGTCGACGAGCAGTACTTC.

This chain uses TRBV18 with TRBJ1-1; no clear D gene. This CDR3 region has 14 residues. V lost 2 bases, J lost 0 bases, and 7 bases lay in between. The V gene's germline CDR1 is KGHSH and CDR2 LQKENI. The CDR3 nucleotides are TGTGCCAGCTCACCAGCAGTTATGAACACTGAAGCTTTCTTT. Encoded protein: CASSPAVMNTEAFF.

The rearrangement uses TRBV7-9 and TRBJ2-6, with D hard to call. This CDR3 spans 17 amino acids. Germline V gene sequence: CDR1 SEHNR, CDR2 FQNEAQ (reference sequence). Trimming cost V 0 bases and J 0 bases, with 9 bases left between them. CDR3 in amino acids: CASSLALEDSGANVLTF. The CDR3 DNA reads as TGTGCCAGCAGCTTAGCCCTAGAAGACTCTGGGGCCAACGTCCTGACTTTC.

This chain connects TRBV6-2 or TRBV6-3 to TRBJ2-7; 9 bases line up with TRBD1. CDR3 length equals 15 residues. J lost 3 bases, V lost 5 bases, and 8 bases had no gene match. Germline V gene sequence: CDR1 MNHEY, CDR2 SVGEGT. CDR3 protein: CASSLQGAPNYEQYF. The DNA of the CDR3 is TGTGCCAGCAGTCTACAGGGGGCGCCTAACTACGAGCAGTACTTC.

V gene TRBV14 combines with J gene TRBJ1-4, with 8 bases lining up with TRBD1. CDR3 size: 17 residues. Germline loops: CDR1 SGHDN, CDR2 FVKESK. The trim removed 1 base at V and 8 bases at J, leaving 12 bases unmatched. Here the CDR3 DNA reads TGTGCCAGCAGCCAAGGACTCAGGCTACAGGGGGGAGAAAAACTGTTTTTT. Translating gives CASSQGLRLQGGEKLFF. Full variable domain (rest looked up from reference TRBV14 and TRBJ1-4): EAGVTQFPSHSVIEKGQTVTLRCDPISGHDNLYWYRRVMGKEIKFLLHFVKESKQDESGMPNNRFLAERTGGTYSTLKVQPAELEDSGVYFCASSQGLRLQGGEKLFFGSGTQLSVL.

CDR3 DNA sequence: TGCGCCAGCAGATGGCGGACAGGGGAAAATTCACCCCTCCACTTT. This translates into CASRWRTGENSPLHF. The gene calls are TRBV4-1 and TRBJ1-6; 9 bases match TRBD1. The CDR3 covers 15 residues. CDR1 is MGHRA and CDR2 is YSYEKL in the germline V gene. V lost 6 bases to trimming and J lost 7 bases; unmatched junction nucleotides: 7.

This sequence joins TRBV6-5 and TRBJ1-1; a possible D gene is TRBD1 (5 bases). Germline CDR1 is MNHEY and CDR2 is SVGAGI. V gave up 2 bases and J gave up 5 bases, with 12 bases separating them. CDR3 length: 14 residues. The CDR3, as DNA: TGTGCCAGCAGTTACAGGGGCGACGATACTGAAGCTTTCTTT. It yields the protein CASSYRGDDTEAFF.

The chain carries TRBV5-8 and TRBJ2-7; 8 nucleotides agree with TRBD1. J lost 0 bases, V lost 3 bases, and 8 bases had no gene match. CDR3 length: 16 amino acids. The V gene's germline CDR1 is SGHTS and CDR2 YDEGEE. For the CDR3, the DNA is TGTGCCAGCAGCTGGGTCGACAGGGGAGGCTCCTACGAGCAGTACTTC. Its protein product is CASSWVDRGGSYEQYF.

This rearrangement joins TRBV12-5 to TRBJ2-2, with D unresolved. V was shortened by 1 base and J by 1 base, with 7 bases between the two germline ends. CDR1 is LGHNT, CDR2 FRNRAP, per germline. The CDR3 covers 15 residues. The CDR3 loop reads CASGLGKMNTGELFF. Here the CDR3 DNA reads TGTGCTAGTGGTTTGGGCAAAATGAACACCGGGGAGCTGTTTTTT.